This record concerns one TCR beta chain sequence. Each CDR3 protein gets one entry after TCRdb re-called the RT-PCR reads with MiXCR. The sample gives hundreds of thousands of distinct CDR3 sequences, 12% of which show up once; 10% is in the top ten. The data are from a study of response to subunit inactivated influenza vaccine. CDR1 is DFQATT, CDR2 SNEGSKA, per germline (reference sequence). V was pared by 6 bases and J by 13 bases, with 12 bases between. The length of the CDR3 is 9 residues. The chain couples TRBV20-1 to TRBJ2-5, with D perhaps assigned TRBD1 or TRBD2 (5 bases each). The sequence was collected from a man aged 45-65 years who received an inactivated influenza vaccine. The sequenced sample was PBMCs from blood, obtained on the day of vaccination. CDR3 bases: TGCAGTGCCGGGACCGGAGCGTACTTC. Protein product: CSAGTGAYF.